This entry features one T cell receptor (beta chain) sequence. This record belongs to a study of control samples from healthy donors and cancer patients. The germline V gene has CDR1 SGHRS and CDR2 YFSETQ. The germline V and J ends were trimmed by 5 bases and 3 bases, with 12 bases remaining between them. There are 13 residues in the CDR3. Clones were sequenced by immunoSEQ multiplex PCR, and TCRdb holds only the in-frame ones, with some missing. This table holds about 100,000 clones, around nine tenths found once. The TCR sequence derives from a man aged 25-45 years in good health. Sequencing used blood. V and J are TRBV5-1 and TRBJ2-7, with D possibly TRBD2 on 5 matching bases. The CDR3 DNA is TGCGCCAGCAGAGACGGAGGCGGCTACGAGCAGTACTTC. Its protein product is CASRDGGGYEQYF.